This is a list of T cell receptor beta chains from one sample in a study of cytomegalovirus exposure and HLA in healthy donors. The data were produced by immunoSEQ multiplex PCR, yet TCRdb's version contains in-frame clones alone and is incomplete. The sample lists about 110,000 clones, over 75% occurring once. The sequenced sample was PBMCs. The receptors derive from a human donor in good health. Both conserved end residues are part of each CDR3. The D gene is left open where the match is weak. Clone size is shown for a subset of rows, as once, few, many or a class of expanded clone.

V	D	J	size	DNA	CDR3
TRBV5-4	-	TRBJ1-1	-	TGTGCCAGCAGCTCCCCGCGGGGGGGGGACGCTTTCTTT	CASSSPRGGDAFF
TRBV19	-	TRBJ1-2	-	TGTGCCAGTAGTATCGGCGGCTCTAACTATGGCTACACCTTC	CASSIGGSNYGYTF
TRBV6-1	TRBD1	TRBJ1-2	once	TGTGCCAGCAGGGGGACAGCGTTCTATGGCTACACCTTC	CASRGTAFYGYTF
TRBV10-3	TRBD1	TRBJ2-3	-	TGTGCCATCAGTGAGGGCAGGGGGTCAAAGTTTCGCACAGATACGCAGTATTTT	CAISEGRGSKFRTDTQYF
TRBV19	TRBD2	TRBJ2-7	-	TGTGCCAGTAGTATCGACATGTCAGCGGGAGGTAGATACGAGCAGTACTTC	CASSIDMSAGGRYEQYF
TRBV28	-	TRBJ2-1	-	TGTGCCAGCCACTCGGTTAGCGGAACAAGCTCCTACAATGAGCAGTTCTTC	CASHSVSGTSSYNEQFF
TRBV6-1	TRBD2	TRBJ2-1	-	TGTGCCAGCAGTCGGGGACTAGCGGGATGGAATGAGCAGTTCTTC	CASSRGLAGWNEQFF
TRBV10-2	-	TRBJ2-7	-	TGCGCCAGCAGTGATAGAATTGCGGCCGCCTACGAGCAGTACTTC	CASSDRIAAAYEQYF
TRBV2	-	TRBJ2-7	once	TGTGCCAGCAGAGGACAGTCCTACGAGCAGTACTTC	CASRGQSYEQYF
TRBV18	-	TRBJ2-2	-	TGTGCCAGCTCACCACGAGCGGGCACGAACACCGGGGAGCTGTTTTTT	CASSPRAGTNTGELFF
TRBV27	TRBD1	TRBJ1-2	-	TGTGCCAGCAGGGAGACAGGGAACTATGGCTACACCTTC	CASRETGNYGYTF
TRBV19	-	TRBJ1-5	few	TGTGCCAGTAGTAGTTGGCAGGGTGGCAATCAGCCCCAGCATTTT	CASSSWQGGNQPQHF
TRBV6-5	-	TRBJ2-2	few	TGTGCCAGCAGTTACTCGCAGGGTGGCACCGGGGAGCTGTTTTTT	CASSYSQGGTGELFF
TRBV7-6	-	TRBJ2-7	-	TGTGCCAGCAGCTTAGGAGCGGGCCCTTCCTACGAGCAGTACTTC	CASSLGAGPSYEQYF
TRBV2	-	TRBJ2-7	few	TGTGCCAGCAGTGAACACGGGTACGAGCAGTACTTC	CASSEHGYEQYF
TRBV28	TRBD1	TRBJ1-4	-	TGTGCCAGCAGTCAACTACAGGGGGGGTATGAAAAACTGTTTTTT	CASSQLQGGYEKLFF
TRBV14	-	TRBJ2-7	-	TGTGCCAGCAGGAAGTCCCACAGGGCATCAACCTACGAGCAGTACTTC	CASRKSHRASTYEQYF
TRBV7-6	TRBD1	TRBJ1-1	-	TGTGCCAGCAGCACCCTGACAGGGTTAACTGAAGCTTTCTTT	CASSTLTGLTEAFF
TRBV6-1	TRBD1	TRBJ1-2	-	TGTGCCTCCCGGACAGGGGAAGGCTACACCTTC	CASRTGEGYTF
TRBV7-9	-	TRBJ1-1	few	TGTGCCAGCAGCTTAACTCCACAGTCGTACACTGAAGCTTTCTTT	CASSLTPQSYTEAFF
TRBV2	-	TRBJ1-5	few	TGTGCCAGCAGTGATCCAAGGGGTCTTCAGCCCCAGCATTTT	CASSDPRGLQPQHF
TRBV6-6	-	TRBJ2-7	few	TGTGCCAGCACCTCCCTGGGGAGATCCTACGAGCAGTACTTC	CASTSLGRSYEQYF
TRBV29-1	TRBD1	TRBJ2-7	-	TGCAGCGTTGTGACAGGGAATTTGAACGAGCAGTACTTC	CSVVTGNLNEQYF
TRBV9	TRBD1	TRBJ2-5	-	TGTGCCAGCAGCGTGACAGGGGGCAGCGAGACCCAGTACTTC	CASSVTGGSETQYF
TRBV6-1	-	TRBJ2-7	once	TGTGCCAGCAGTACCTACAGGAACTCCTACGAGCAGTACTTC	CASSTYRNSYEQYF
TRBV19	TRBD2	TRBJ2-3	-	TGTGCCAGTAGTATCTTAGGCGGGAGGGCCACAGATACGCAGTATTTT	CASSILGGRATDTQYF
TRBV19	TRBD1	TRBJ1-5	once	TGTGCCAGTAGTTGGGGGACAGGGGGTCTTCAGCCCCAGCATTTT	CASSWGTGGLQPQHF
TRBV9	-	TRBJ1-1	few	TGTGCCAGCAGCGTGAAGGACACCAATTTGAACACTGAAGCTTTCTTT	CASSVKDTNLNTEAFF
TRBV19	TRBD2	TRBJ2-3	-	TGTGCCACAGCCGTGGGGGGAGGGGCCGGAGATACGCAGTATTTT	CATAVGGGAGDTQYF
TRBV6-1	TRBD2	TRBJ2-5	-	TGTGCCAGCAGTGGGGCGGGAGTTTCTGAGACCCAGTACTTC	CASSGAGVSETQYF
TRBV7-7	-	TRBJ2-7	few	TGTGCCAGCAGCTTGGAGGGCTTTGATTCCTACGAGCAGTACTTC	CASSLEGFDSYEQYF
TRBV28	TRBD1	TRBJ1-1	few	TGTGCCAGCAGTTCCCCTACAGGGGTGGGCACTGAAGCTTTCTTT	CASSSPTGVGTEAFF
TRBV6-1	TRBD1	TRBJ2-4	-	TGTGCCAGCAGGGCGGACAGGGACGGAGGAAACATTCAGTACTTC	CASRADRDGGNIQYF
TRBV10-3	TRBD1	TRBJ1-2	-	TGTGCCATCGGGACAGAATTAAACTATGGCTACACCTTC	CAIGTELNYGYTF
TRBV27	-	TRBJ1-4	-	TGTGCCAGCAGTCTGGGGGGAGCAGGGACTAATGAAAAACTGTTTTTT	CASSLGGAGTNEKLFF
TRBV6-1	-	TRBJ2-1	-	TGTGCCAGCAGTGAAAACTCCGGCTACAATGAGCAGTTCTTC	CASSENSGYNEQFF
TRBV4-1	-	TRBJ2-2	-	TGCGCCAGCAGCGCACGAGAATCAACGAACACCGGGGAGCTGTTTTTT	CASSARESTNTGELFF
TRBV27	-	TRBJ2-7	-	TGTGCCAGCAGTTTATATACAAGCGACGAGCAGTACTTC	CASSLYTSDEQYF
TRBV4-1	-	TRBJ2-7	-	TGCGCCAGCAGCCAAGATTGGGCAGGGTCGGGCGAGCAGTACTTC	CASSQDWAGSGEQYF
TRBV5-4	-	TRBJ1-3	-	TGTGCCAGCAGCCTGGTGGCTCCCGCCAGCTCTGGAAACACCATATATTTT	CASSLVAPASSGNTIYF
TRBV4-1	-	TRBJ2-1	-	TGCGCCAGCAGCCAAGATTCTTCGAATGAGCAGTTCTTC	CASSQDSSNEQFF
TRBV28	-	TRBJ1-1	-	TGTGCCAGCAGTGCTGGAGGACAGTGGAACACTGAAGCTTTCTTT	CASSAGGQWNTEAFF
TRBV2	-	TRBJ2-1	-	TGTGCCAGCAGTGAATGGCAGGGTTCAAATGAGCAGTTCTTC	CASSEWQGSNEQFF
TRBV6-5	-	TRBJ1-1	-	TGTGCCAGCAGTTCTTTTGGCGGAGGGATGAACACTGAAGCTTTCTTT	CASSSFGGGMNTEAFF
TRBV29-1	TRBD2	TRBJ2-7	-	TGCAGCGTACCTAGCGGGAGGAACCCTCTAGGCGAGCAGTACTTC	CSVPSGRNPLGEQYF
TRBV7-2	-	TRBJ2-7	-	TGTGCCAGCAGCTTACTTCTGGGCTCCTACGAGCAGTACTTC	CASSLLLGSYEQYF
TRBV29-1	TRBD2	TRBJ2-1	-	TGCAGCGTTGATAGGGGGGGACTAGCGGGAGGGCCTTCCAATGAGCAGTTCTTC	CSVDRGGLAGGPSNEQFF
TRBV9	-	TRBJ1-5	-	TGTGCCAGCAGCGTAGGGGTGGGCGGCAATCAGCCCCAGCATTTT	CASSVGVGGNQPQHF
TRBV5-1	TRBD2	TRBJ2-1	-	TGCGCCAGCAGCTCCATAACTAGCGGGATAAAGGTTTTAGGCAATGAGCAGTTCTTC	CASSSITSGIKVLGNEQFF
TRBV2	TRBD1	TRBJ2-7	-	TGTGCCAGCAGTGCCCGACAGGGTCAATGGGGGGAGCAGTACTTC	CASSARQGQWGEQYF
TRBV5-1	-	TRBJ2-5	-	TGCGCCAGCGCCCCGGGCGCGGGGACAGAGACCCAGTACTTC	CASAPGAGTETQYF
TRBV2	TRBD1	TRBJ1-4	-	TGTGCCAGCAGTGTACAGGGGTCAGCTAATGAAAAACTGTTTTTT	CASSVQGSANEKLFF
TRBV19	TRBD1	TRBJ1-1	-	TGTGCCAGTAGCACCGAAGGGGGCGCGAGGACTGAAGCTTTCTTT	CASSTEGGARTEAFF
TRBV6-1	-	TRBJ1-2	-	TGTGCCAGCAGGGGAGGGGCGCGGATCTATGGCTACACCTTC	CASRGGARIYGYTF
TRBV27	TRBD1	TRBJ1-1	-	TGTGCCAGCGGAAGACAGGGTGTCACTGAAGCTTTCTTT	CASGRQGVTEAFF
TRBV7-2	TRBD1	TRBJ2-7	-	TGTGCCAGCAGCCACGGACAGGGTTCCAACGAGCAGTACTTC	CASSHGQGSNEQYF
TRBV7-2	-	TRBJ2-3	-	TGTGCCGGCTCCGAACGGTATTTT	CAGSERYF
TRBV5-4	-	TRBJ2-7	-	TGTGCCAGCAGCAAATCCGGGGCGGGGACTTTCTACGAGCAGTACTTC	CASSKSGAGTFYEQYF